The source of this T cell receptor beta chain is a study of early stage breast cancer tumors. Turning to the study itself: Most invasive tumors, about 80% of the 16, were ER+/PR+/HER2-. Study-wide results and caveats: Compared with adjacent normal breast tissue, tumors showed around 2.7-fold greater T cell density and higher clonality. Blood repertoires resembled normal breast more than tumor. Most shared enriched TCRB sequences were commonly generated ones.

Clones were read by immunoSEQ multiplex PCR, and TCRdb kept only the in-frame ones, dropping some. The top ten hold 9% to 9.5% of the sample, which has some 30,000 clones, roughly 86% seen once. This clone was seen a handful of times. Its antigen is unidentified. CDR1 is LNHDA, CDR2 SQIVND, per germline (reference sequence). The V and J ends lost 4 bases and 6 bases, in that order; junction bases with no gene match: 13. The CDR3 consists of 16 residues. Input material: blood. This sequence joins TRBV19 and TRBJ2-7; 9 bases map to TRBD2. The sequence was obtained from a person aged 45-60 years with breast cancer. The CDR3 DNA sequence: TGTGCCAGTAGTACCCTCCCCCGCGGGAGGGCCCTCGAGCAGTACTTC. Translation gives CASSTLPRGRALEQYF. Supplemented by reference TRBV19 and TRBJ2-7, the full variable domain reads DGGITQSPKYLFRKEGQNVTLSCEQNLNHDAMYWYRQDPGQGLRLIYYSQIVNDFQKGDIAEGYSVSREKKESFPLTVTSAQKNPTAFYLCASSTLPRGRALEQYFGPGTRLTVT.